The sequence of this TCR beta chain was determined in a study of blood T cell repertoires in COVID-19. Study overall: From T cells, B-cell-depleted T cells, or PBMCs came the material, which was cDNA or gDNA.

This CDR3 has 13 residues. CDR1 SGHNT and CDR2 YENEEA come from the germline V gene. V was trimmed by 0 bases and J by 5 bases, leaving 4 bases between them. Per the original methods: Counts of nucleated cells, estimated from reference gene primer amplification, were obtained. TCRdb's copy holds only in-frame clones and misses some; the assay was immunoSEQ multiplex PCR. V, J and clone size reflect that table, while D and trimming were determined from the DNA. The sample holds some 170,000 clones, about 85% seen once. The sequencing input was peripheral blood. V and J are TRBV11-3 and TRBJ2-2; no reliable D call. This clonotype originated in a man aged 40-49 years with acute or convalescent COVID-19. DNA of the CDR3: TGTGCCAGCAGCTTAGAGAGGACCGGGGAGCTGTTTTTT. It yields the protein CASSLERTGELFF.